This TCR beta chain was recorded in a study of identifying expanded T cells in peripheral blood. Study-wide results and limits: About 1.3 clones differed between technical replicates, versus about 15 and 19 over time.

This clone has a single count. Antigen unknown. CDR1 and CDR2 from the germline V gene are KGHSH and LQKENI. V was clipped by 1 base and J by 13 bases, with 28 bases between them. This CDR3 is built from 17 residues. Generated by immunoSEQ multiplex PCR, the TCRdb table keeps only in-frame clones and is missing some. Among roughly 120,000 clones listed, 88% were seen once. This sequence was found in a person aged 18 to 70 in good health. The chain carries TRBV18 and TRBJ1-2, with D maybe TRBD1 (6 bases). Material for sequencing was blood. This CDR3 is CASSPLGYRDKSSGITF. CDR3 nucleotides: TGTGCCAGCTCACCACTCGGTTACCGGGACAAAAGTTCTGGAATCACCTTC.